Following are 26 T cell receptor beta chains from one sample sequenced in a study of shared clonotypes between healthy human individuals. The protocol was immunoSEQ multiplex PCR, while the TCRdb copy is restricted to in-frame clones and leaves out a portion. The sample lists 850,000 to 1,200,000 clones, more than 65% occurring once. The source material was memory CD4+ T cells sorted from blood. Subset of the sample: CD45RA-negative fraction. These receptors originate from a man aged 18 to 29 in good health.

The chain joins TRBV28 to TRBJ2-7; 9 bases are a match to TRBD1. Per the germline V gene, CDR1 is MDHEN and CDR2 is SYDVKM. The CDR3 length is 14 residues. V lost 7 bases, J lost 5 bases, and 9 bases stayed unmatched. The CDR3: CASKPGQGWHEQYF. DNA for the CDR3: TGTGCCAGCAAACCGGGACAGGGATGGCACGAGCAGTACTTC.

The CDR3 bases are TGTGCCAGCAGCCCCGGACAGGGGATCACAGAGACCCAGTACTTC. Amino acid sequence: CASSPGQGITETQYF. The chain combines TRBV5-8 with TRBJ2-5; 9 positions match TRBD1. Looked up from germline, CDR1 is SGHTS and CDR2 is YDEGEE. V lost 4 bases, J lost 4 bases, and 8 bases stayed unmatched. The CDR3 covers 15 residues.

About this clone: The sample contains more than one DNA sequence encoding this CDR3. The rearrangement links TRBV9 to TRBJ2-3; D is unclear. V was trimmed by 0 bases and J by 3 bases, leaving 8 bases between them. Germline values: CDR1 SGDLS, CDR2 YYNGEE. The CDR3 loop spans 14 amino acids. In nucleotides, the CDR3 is TGTGCCAGCAGCGTAGATCACCGTACAGATACGCAGTATTTT. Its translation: CASSVDHRTDTQYF.

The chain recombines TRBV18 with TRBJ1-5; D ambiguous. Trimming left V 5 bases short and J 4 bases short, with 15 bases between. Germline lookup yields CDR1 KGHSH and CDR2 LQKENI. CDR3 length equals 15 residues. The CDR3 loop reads CASSATSAPNQPQHF. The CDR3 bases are TGTGCCAGCTCAGCCACGAGCGCCCCAAATCAGCCCCAGCATTTT. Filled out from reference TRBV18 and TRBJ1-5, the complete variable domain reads NAGVMQNPRHLVRRRGQEARLRCSPMKGHSHVYWYRQLPEEGLKFMVYLQKENIIDESGMPKERFSAEFPKEGPSILRIQQVVRGDSAAYFCASSATSAPNQPQHFGDGTRLSIL.

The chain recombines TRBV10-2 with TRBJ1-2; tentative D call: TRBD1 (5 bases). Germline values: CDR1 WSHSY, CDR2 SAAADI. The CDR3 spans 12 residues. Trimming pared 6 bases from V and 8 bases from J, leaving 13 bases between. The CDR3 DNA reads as TGCGCCAGCAGGGACGGGGGTCAGGGCTACACCTTC. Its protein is CASRDGGQGYTF.

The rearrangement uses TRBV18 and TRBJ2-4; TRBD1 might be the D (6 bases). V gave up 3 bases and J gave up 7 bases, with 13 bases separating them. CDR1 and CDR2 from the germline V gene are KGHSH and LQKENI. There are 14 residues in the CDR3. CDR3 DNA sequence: TGTGCCAGCTCACCTGGGGCAGGGGTCAACATTCAGTACTTC. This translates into CASSPGAGVNIQYF.

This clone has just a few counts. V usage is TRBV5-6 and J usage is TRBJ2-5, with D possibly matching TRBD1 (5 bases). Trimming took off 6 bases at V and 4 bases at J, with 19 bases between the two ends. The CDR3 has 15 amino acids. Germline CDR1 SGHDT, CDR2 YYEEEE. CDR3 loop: CASTNWGGEIETQYF. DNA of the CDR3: TGTGCCAGCACCAACTGGGGCGGAGAAATAGAGACCCAGTACTTC.

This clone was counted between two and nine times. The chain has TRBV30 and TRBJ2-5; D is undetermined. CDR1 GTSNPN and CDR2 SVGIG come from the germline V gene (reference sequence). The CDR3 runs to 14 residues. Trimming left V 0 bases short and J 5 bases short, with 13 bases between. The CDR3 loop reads CAWSVLGVGETQYF. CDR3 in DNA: TGTGCCTGGAGTGTACTTGGGGTGGGGGAGACCCAGTACTTC. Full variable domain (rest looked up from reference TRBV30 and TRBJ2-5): SQTIHQWPATLVQPVGSPLSLECTVEGTSNPNLYWYRQAAGRGLQLLFYSVGIGQISSEVPQNLSASRPQDRQFILSSKKLLLSDSGFYLCAWSVLGVGETQYFGPGTRLLVL.

The CDR3 spells CASSSGTLNTEAFF. The CDR3 DNA follows: TGTGCCAGCAGCTCCGGGACACTCAACACTGAAGCTTTCTTT. The V call is TRBV7-6, the J call TRBJ1-1, with TRBD1 as a possible D gene (6 bases). The CDR3 is 14 residues long. V lost 4 bases to trimming and J lost 2 bases, with 11 bases between them. CDR1 is SGHVS, CDR2 FNYEAQ, per germline.

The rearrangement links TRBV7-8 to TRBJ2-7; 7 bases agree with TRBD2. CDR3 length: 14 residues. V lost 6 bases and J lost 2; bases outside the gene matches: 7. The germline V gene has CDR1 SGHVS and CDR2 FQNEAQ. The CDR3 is CASRSGDLTYEQYF. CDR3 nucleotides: TGTGCCAGCAGAAGCGGGGACCTTACCTACGAGCAGTACTTC.

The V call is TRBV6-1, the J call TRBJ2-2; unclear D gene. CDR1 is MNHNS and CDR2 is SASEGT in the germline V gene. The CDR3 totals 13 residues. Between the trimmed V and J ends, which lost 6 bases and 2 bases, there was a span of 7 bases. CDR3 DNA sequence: TGTGCCAGCAGGGGCAGTAACACCGGGGAGCTGTTTTTT. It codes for CASRGSNTGELFF.

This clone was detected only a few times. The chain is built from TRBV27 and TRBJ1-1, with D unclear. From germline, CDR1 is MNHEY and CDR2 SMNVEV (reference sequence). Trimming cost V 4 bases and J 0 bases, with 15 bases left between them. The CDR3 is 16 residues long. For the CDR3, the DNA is TGTGCCAGCAGTTCCCTCGTCTCAGTCATGAACACTGAAGCTTTCTTT. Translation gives CASSSLVSVMNTEAFF.

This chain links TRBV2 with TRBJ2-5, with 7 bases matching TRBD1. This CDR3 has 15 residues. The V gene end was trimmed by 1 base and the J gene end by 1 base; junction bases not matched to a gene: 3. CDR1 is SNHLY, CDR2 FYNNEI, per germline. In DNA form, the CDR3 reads TGTGCCAGCAGTGAAGTGGGGACAGTCCAAGAGACCCAGTACTTC. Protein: CASSEVGTVQETQYF. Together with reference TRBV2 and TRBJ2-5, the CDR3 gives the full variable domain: EPEVTQTPSHQVTQMGQEVILRCVPISNHLYFYWYRQILGQKVEFLVSFYNNEISEKSEIFDDQFSVERPDGSNFTLKIRSTKLEDSAMYFCASSEVGTVQETQYFGPGTRLLVL.

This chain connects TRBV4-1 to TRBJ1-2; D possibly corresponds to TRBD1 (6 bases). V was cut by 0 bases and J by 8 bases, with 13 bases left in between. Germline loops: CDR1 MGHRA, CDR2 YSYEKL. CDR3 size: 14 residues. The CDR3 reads CASSQDFTGLGYTF. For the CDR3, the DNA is TGCGCCAGCAGCCAAGATTTCACAGGGCTCGGCTACACCTTC.

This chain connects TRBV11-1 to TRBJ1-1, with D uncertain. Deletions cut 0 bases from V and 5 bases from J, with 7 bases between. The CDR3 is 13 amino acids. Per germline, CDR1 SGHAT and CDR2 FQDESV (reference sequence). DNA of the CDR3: TGTGCCAGCAGCTTAGCTCTGGTGACTGAAGCTTTCTTT. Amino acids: CASSLALVTEAFF.

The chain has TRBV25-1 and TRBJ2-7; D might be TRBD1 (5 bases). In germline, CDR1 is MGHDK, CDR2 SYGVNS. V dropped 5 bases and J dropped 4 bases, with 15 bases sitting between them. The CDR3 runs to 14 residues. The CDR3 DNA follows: TGTGCCAGCAGTCAACCAGGGCCCCTGTACGAGCAGTACTTC. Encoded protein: CASSQPGPLYEQYF.

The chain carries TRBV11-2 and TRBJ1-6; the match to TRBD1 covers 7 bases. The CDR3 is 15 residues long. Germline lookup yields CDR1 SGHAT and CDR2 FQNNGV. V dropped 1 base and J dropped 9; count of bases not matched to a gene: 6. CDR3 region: CASSLVGTVASPLHF. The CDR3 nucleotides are TGTGCCAGCAGCTTAGTGGGGACAGTCGCTTCACCCCTCCACTTT.

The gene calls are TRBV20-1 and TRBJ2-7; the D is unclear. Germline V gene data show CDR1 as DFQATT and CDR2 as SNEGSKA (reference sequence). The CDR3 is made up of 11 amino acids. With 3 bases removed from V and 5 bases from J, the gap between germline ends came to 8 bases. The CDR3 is CSASGTNEQYF. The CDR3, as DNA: TGCAGTGCTAGTGGAACTAACGAGCAGTACTTC.

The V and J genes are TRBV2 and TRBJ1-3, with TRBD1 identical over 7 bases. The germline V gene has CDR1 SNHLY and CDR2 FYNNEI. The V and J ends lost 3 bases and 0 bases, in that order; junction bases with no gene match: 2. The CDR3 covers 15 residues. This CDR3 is CASSETGLSGNTIYF. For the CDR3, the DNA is TGTGCCAGCAGTGAGACAGGGCTCTCTGGAAACACCATATATTTT.

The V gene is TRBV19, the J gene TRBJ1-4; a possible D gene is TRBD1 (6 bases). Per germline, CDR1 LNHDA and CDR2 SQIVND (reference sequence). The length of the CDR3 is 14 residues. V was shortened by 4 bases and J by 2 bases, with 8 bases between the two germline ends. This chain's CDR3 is CASSNRATNEKLFF. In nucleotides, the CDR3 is TGTGCCAGTAGTAACAGGGCGACTAATGAAAAACTGTTTTTT.

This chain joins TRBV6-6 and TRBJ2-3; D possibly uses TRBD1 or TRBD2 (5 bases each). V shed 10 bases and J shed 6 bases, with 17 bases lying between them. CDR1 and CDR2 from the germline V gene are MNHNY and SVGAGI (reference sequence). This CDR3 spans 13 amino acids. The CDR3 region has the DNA TGTGCCACCCAAACCCCAGGGAGCGATACGCAGTATTTT. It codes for CATQTPGSDTQYF.

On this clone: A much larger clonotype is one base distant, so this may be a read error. The chain's CDR3 is CASSQDPGSTGELLF. In nucleotides, the CDR3 is TGCGCCAGCAGCCAAGATCCGGGATCCACCGGGGAGCTGCTTTTT. V gene TRBV4-3 combines with J gene TRBJ2-2; TRBD2 might be the D (5 bases). The CDR3 is 15 amino acids. CDR1 is LGHNA, CDR2 YSLEER, per germline.

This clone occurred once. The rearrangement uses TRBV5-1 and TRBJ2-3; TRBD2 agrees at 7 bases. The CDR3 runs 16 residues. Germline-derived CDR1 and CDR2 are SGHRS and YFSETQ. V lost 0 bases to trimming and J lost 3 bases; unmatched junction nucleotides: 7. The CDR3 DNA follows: TGCGCCAGCAGCTTGGATGGCGGGGGTTCGACAGATACGCAGTATTTT. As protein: CASSLDGGGSTDTQYF. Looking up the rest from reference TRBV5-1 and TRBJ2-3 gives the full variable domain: KAGVTQTPRYLIKTRGQQVTLSCSPISGHRSVSWYQQTPGQGLQFLFEYFSETQRNKGNFPGRFSGRQFSNSRSEMNVSTLELGDSALYLCASSLDGGGSTDTQYFGPGTRLTVL.

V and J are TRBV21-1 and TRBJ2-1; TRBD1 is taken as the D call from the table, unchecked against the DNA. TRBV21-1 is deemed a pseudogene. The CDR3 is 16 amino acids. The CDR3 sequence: CASSLGVDRGLNEQFF. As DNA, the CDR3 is TGTGCCAGCAGCCTTGGAGTAGACAGGGGGCTCAATGAGCAGTTCTTC.

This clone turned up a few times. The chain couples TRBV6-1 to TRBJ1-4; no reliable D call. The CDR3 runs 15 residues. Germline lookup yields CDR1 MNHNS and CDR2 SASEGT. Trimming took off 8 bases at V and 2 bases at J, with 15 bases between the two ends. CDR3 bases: TGTGCCAGCTCCAGAGTCCTAGGGACTAATGAAAAACTGTTTTTT. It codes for CASSRVLGTNEKLFF.

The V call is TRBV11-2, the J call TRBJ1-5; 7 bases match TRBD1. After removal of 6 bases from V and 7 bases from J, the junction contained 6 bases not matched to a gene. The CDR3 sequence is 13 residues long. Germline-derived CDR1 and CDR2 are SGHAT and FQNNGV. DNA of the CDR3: TGTGCCAGCAGTGAAGGGGGCTACCAGCCCCAGCATTTT. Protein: CASSEGGYQPQHF.